The 10 T cell receptor beta chains below come from one sample, sequenced in a study of T-cell memory formation after mild COVID-19. MiXCR, applied by TCRdb to the 5' RACE reads, yields one record per CDR3 protein. The sample lists more than 300,000 distinct CDR3 sequences; about 13% were seen once. The specimen was PBMCs or a T cell subset sorted from them (not recorded which). Source of these receptors: a man aged 18 to 29 who had mild COVID-19 (a few samples of this study predate the infection). Cell type and time point are not known.

In its sample, this clonotype was seen a few times. The chain employs TRBV4-3 and TRBJ1-1; D is ambiguous. This CDR3 contains 14 residues. V lost 0 bases to trimming and J lost 2 bases, with 7 bases between them. CDR1 and CDR2 from the germline V gene are LGHNA and YSLEER. The CDR3 coding sequence is TGCGCCAGCAGCCAAGAGTCCTTCAACACTGAAGCTTTCTTT. Its translation: CASSQESFNTEAFF.

This chain links TRBV7-2 with TRBJ1-2; D may be TRBD1 (6 bases). The V end lost 5 bases, the J end lost 4 bases, and 17 bases lay between the germline ends. Per germline, CDR1 SGHTA and CDR2 FQGNSA. This CDR3 has 15 residues. CDR3 DNA: TGTGCCAGCAGCCGCCCGACAGGAGGTATCTATGGCTACACCTTC. It codes for CASSRPTGGIYGYTF.

At least ten counts were recorded for this clonotype. The genes are TRBV5-1 and TRBJ2-5; the D gene is possibly TRBD2 (7 bases). The germline CDR1 and CDR2 sequences are SGHRS and YFSETQ. CDR3 length: 14 amino acids. V dropped 4 bases and J dropped 5 bases, with 15 bases sitting between them. CDR3 nucleotides: TGCGCCAGCAGCGTTGGCGGGGGCGAGGAGACCCAGTACTTC. Protein sequence: CASSVGGGEETQYF. Full variable domain (remainder filled in from reference TRBV5-1 and TRBJ2-5): KAGVTQTPRYLIKTRGQQVTLSCSPISGHRSVSWYQQTPGQGLQFLFEYFSETQRNKGNFPGRFSGRQFSNSRSEMNVSTLELGDSALYLCASSVGGGEETQYFGPGTRLLVL.

This clonotype was seen a few times. V usage is TRBV5-4 and J usage is TRBJ2-1, with 8 bases identical to TRBD1. CDR1 is SGHNT and CDR2 is YYREEE in the germline V gene (reference sequence). Trimming took 4 bases from V and 6 from J; bases not matched to a gene: 15. The CDR3 length is 17 residues. Written as DNA, the CDR3 is TGTGCCAGCAGCCCGTGGCGTGGCGGACAGGGATTCAATGAGCAGTTCTTC. It yields the protein CASSPWRGGQGFNEQFF. Looking up the rest from reference TRBV5-4 and TRBJ2-1 gives the full variable domain: ETGVTQSPTHLIKTRGQQVTLRCSSQSGHNTVSWYQQALGQGPQFIFQYYREEENGRGNFPPRFSGLQFPNYSSELNVNALELDDSALYLCASSPWRGGQGFNEQFFGPGTRLTVL.

The genes are TRBV3-1 and TRBJ1-2; a weak D match, TRBD1 (5 bases). Germline CDR1 is LGHDT and CDR2 is YNNKEL (reference sequence). The V end lost 5 bases, the J end lost 6 bases, and 16 bases lay between the germline ends. The CDR3 is made up of 14 amino acids. As DNA, the CDR3 is TGTGCCAGCAGCTGGAATTCAGGGATGGATGGCTACACCTTC. It yields the protein CASSWNSGMDGYTF.

This clonotype came up many times. The V gene is TRBV6-5, the J gene TRBJ1-2; the D is unclear. V was trimmed by 6 bases and J by 6 bases, leaving 14 bases between them. Germline V CDR1 and CDR2: MNHEY, SVGAGI. The CDR3 consists of 13 residues. CDR3 in DNA: TGTGCCAGCAGGCCTTCCGGTGGGGATGGCTACACCTTC. Translation: CASRPSGGDGYTF.

The genes are TRBV3-1 and TRBJ2-7; D gene unclear. Germline V gives CDR1 LGHDT, CDR2 YNNKEL (reference sequence). The CDR3 totals 16 residues. The V gene lost 0 bases and the J gene lost 1 base, with 13 bases spanning the gap. The CDR3 protein is CASSQDSAGRSYEQYF. CDR3 sequence (DNA): TGTGCCAGCAGCCAAGATTCGGCAGGCCGATCCTACGAGCAGTACTTC.

CDR3 sequence reads: CSARMGWGENTEAFF. CDR3 in DNA: TGCAGTGCTAGAATGGGTTGGGGGGAGAACACTGAAGCTTTCTTT. The J gene is TRBJ1-1, the V gene TRBV20-1; a weak D match, TRBD1 (5 bases). This CDR3 has 15 residues. From germline, CDR1 is DFQATT and CDR2 SNEGSKA (reference sequence). V gave up 2 bases and J gave up 1 base, with 14 bases separating them.

The chain employs TRBV4-1 and TRBJ2-7; TRBD1 matches at 7 bases. Trimming cost V 2 bases and J 5 bases; bases outside gene matches: 12. The CDR3 loop spans 16 amino acids. Germline CDR1 MGHRA, CDR2 YSYEKL. CDR3 sequence: CASSQSTGVGKDEQYF. The DNA for the CDR3 is TGCGCCAGCAGCCAAAGCACAGGGGTGGGAAAGGACGAGCAGTACTTC.

This clonotype showed up just a few times. This chain connects TRBV20-1 to TRBJ2-1; either TRBD1 or TRBD2 may fit D (5 bases each). The CDR3 covers 13 residues. Between the trimmed V and J ends, which lost 3 bases and 7 bases, there was a span of 13 bases. Germline V gene lookup returns CDR1 DFQATT and CDR2 SNEGSKA (reference sequence). The CDR3 here is CSARKGTDNEQFF. CDR3 nucleotide sequence: TGCAGTGCTAGGAAGGGGACCGATAATGAGCAGTTCTTC.